These 5 T cell receptor beta chains came from one sample sequenced in a study of shared clonotypes between healthy human individuals. Selected positively for CCR7 and CD45RO-negative, naive CD8 cells excluded terminally differentiated effector memory CD45RA+ cells. Only in-frame clones appear in the TCRdb table, and some are missing; sequencing was by immunoSEQ multiplex PCR. The sample consists of around 2,000,000 clones, about 93% of them appearing once. Sequencing was done on a sample of naive CD8+ T cells from PBMCs. The receptors derive from a young man in good health. Some clones in this sample may be carry-over from other donors' samples.

The rearrangement links TRBV30 to TRBJ1-5; TRBD1 aligns across 7 bases. CDR3 size: 14 residues. V lost 0 bases to trimming and J lost 1 base; unmatched junction nucleotides: 0. Germline-derived CDR1 and CDR2 are GTSNPN and SVGIG (reference sequence). The CDR3 bases are TGTGCCTGGAGTGTAGGGGGCAGCAATCAGCCCCAGCATTTT. Amino acid sequence: CAWSVGGSNQPQHF.

This chain uses TRBV29-1 with TRBJ1-1, with 8 bases identical to TRBD1. Trimming at V came to 6 bases and at J to 5 bases, leaving 5 bases not matched to a gene. The CDR3 is made up of 12 amino acids. Germline CDR1 is SQVTM and CDR2 is ANQGSEA. For the CDR3, the DNA is TGCAGCGTCACAGGGGGGTGGACTGAAGCTTTCTTT. It encodes CSVTGGWTEAFF.

The CDR3 nucleotides read TGCGCCAGCAGCCGACGGGAGCGGGAGGGATTCTCCTACAATGAGCAGTTCTTC. Translated: CASSRREREGFSYNEQFF. The chain joins TRBV4-1 to TRBJ2-1; 10 bases are a match to TRBD2. The CDR3 runs to 18 residues. The germline CDR1 and CDR2 sequences are MGHRA and YSYEKL. V lost 4 bases and J lost 0; bases outside the gene matches: 9.

CDR3 residues: CASSAYPGGPEQYF. CDR3 nucleotide sequence: TGTGCCAGCAGTGCCTACCCCGGGGGCCCCGAGCAGTACTTC. The chain is built from TRBV27 and TRBJ2-7; D tentatively fits TRBD1 or TRBD2 (6 bases each). Germline CDR1 and CDR2: MNHEY and SMNVEV (reference sequence). V was pared by 5 bases and J by 6 bases, with 17 bases between. The CDR3 sequence is 14 residues long.

This chain links TRBV5-4 with TRBJ2-4; TRBD1 aligns across 9 bases. V was pared by 6 bases and J by 3 bases, with 4 bases of the junction left unmatched. The CDR3 runs 14 residues. In germline, CDR1 is SGHNT, CDR2 YYREEE (reference sequence). CDR3 sequence reads: CASKTGGGKNIQYF. CDR3 bases: TGTGCCAGCAAGACAGGGGGTGGCAAAAACATTCAGTACTTC.